There are many counts of the clone carrying this TCR beta chain. The antigen is not known. The V end was cut by 4 bases, the J end by 1 base, with 11 bases between. The CDR3 totals 14 residues. Germline values: CDR1 SGHRS, CDR2 YFSETQ. These data come from a study of T cells after yellow fever vaccination. Study at large: Researchers used SMART-Seq v4 Ultra Low Input to prepare fractions that had low cell numbers.

The study's findings and limits: Clonotypes appearing in both CD4 and CD8 compartments existed, and their share was small. Detected again after the booster were most primary-vaccination clones, at 96% CD4 and 70% to 90% CD8.

TCRdb reanalysed the 5' RACE reads using MiXCR and keeps one entry per CDR3 protein. The table lists 100,000 to 150,000 distinct CDR3 sequences, 7.4% of them singletons. Sequencing used CD4+ T cells sorted from PBMCs, obtained 10 days after the first yellow fever vaccination. The rearrangement uses TRBV5-1 and TRBJ1-1; D is ambiguous. This TCR came from a man aged 18 to 29 who received the YFV17D yellow fever vaccine. This chain's CDR3 is CASSNREANTEAFF. CDR3 DNA sequence: TGCGCCAGCAGCAACCGGGAGGCGAACACTGAAGCTTTCTTT.